The rows below give T cell receptor beta chains drawn from one sample of a study of early T cells in non-severe SARS-CoV-2 infection. TCRdb reprocessed the 5' RACE reads with MiXCR, giving one entry per CDR3 protein. The table shows fewer than 100,000 distinct CDR3 sequences, with roughly a sixth occurring only once. Sequencing was performed on whole blood. The source of these receptors is an adult who was a healthcare worker with PCR-confirmed SARS-CoV-2 infection or an uninfected control (not recorded which). Both conserved end residues are part of each CDR3. A D gene is named only where the DNA matches it firmly. A row's size may be missing; if present it is once, few, many or a size class.

TRBJ2-3,TRBV24-1,-,-,CATSDVGQLTDTQYF,TGTGCCACCAGTGATGTTGGACAGCTCACAGATACGCAGTATTTT
TRBJ2-5,TRBV2,few,-,CASGDTNQETQYF,TGTGCCAGCGGTGATACGAACCAAGAGACCCAGTACTTC
TRBJ1-2,TRBV5-4,few,-,CASSLFPGNYGYTF,TGTGCCAGCAGCTTGTTTCCAGGGAACTATGGCTACACCTTC
TRBJ2-6,TRBV27,-,-,CASSHKGVPLTGANVLTF,TGTGCCAGCAGTCACAAGGGGGTCCCACTTACTGGGGCCAACGTCCTGACTTTC
TRBJ2-6,TRBV2,-,TRBD1,CASSGTGTLSGANVLTF,TGTGCCAGCAGTGGGACAGGAACCCTCTCTGGGGCCAACGTCCTGACTTTC
TRBJ1-2,TRBV18,many,TRBD1,CASSTLGPPGGDGYTF,TGTGCCAGCTCAACCTTAGGCCCCCCAGGGGGCGATGGCTACACCTTC
TRBJ2-3,TRBV19,few,-,CASSTLGASTDTQYF,TGTGCCAGTAGTACTCTTGGAGCTAGCACAGATACGCAGTATTTT
TRBJ1-6,TRBV4-1,many,TRBD1,CASSQDQGGSNNSPLHF,TGCGCCAGCAGCCAAGATCAGGGGGGCTCTAATAATTCACCCCTCCACTTT
TRBJ2-5,TRBV12-3/TRBV12-4,few,-,CASSFHVDRQETQYF,TGTGCCAGCAGCTTTCATGTGGACCGCCAAGAGACCCAGTACTTC
TRBJ2-2,TRBV10-3,-,-,CAIGQENTGELFF,TGTGCCATCGGGCAGGAAAACACCGGGGAGCTGTTTTTT
TRBJ1-2,TRBV20-1,few,-,CSASLAGPGGYGYTF,TGCAGTGCTAGCCTAGCGGGGCCAGGCGGCTATGGCTACACCTTC
TRBJ1-2,TRBV12-3/TRBV12-4,few,-,CASSRTDSPPERSYTF,TGTGCCAGCAGTAGAACAGACAGCCCGCCGGAGCGTAGCTACACCTTC
TRBJ2-3,TRBV11-3,-,TRBD2,CASSFYVTSGSTDTQYF,TGTGCCAGCAGCTTTTATGTCACTAGCGGTAGCACAGATACGCAGTATTTT
TRBJ1-5,TRBV28,once,TRBD1,CASSGNRGTEPQHF,TGTGCCAGCAGTGGTAACAGGGGGACTGAGCCCCAGCATTTT
TRBJ1-6,TRBV18,many,TRBD1,CASSRDRGDSPLHF,TGTGCCAGCTCACGGGACAGGGGTGATTCACCCCTCCACTTT
TRBJ2-2,TRBV7-6,-,TRBD2,CASSLSPSGSNTGELFF,TGTGCCAGCAGCCTCAGCCCTAGCGGGTCGAACACCGGGGAGCTGTTTTTT
TRBJ1-2,TRBV20-1,few,TRBD1,CSAPDRGRNYGYTF,TGCAGTGCTCCAGACAGGGGAAGGAACTATGGCTACACCTTC
TRBJ1-2,TRBV5-1,-,-,CASSLTGHPPEDYGYTF,TGCGCCAGCAGCTTGACCGGACATCCCCCGGAGGACTATGGCTACACCTTC
TRBJ2-5,TRBV29-1,few,TRBD2,CSVAGVLASGSRQTQYF,TGCAGCGTTGCTGGGGTATTGGCTAGCGGGAGTAGGCAGACCCAGTACTTC
TRBJ1-6,TRBV7-9,few,TRBD1,CASSPGQGGSPLHF,TGTGCCAGCAGCCCCGGACAGGGAGGATCACCCCTCCACTTT
TRBJ1-2,TRBV12-3/TRBV12-4,many,-,CASSRDTEGGYTF,TGTGCCAGCAGCCGAGACACCGAAGGTGGCTACACCTTC
TRBJ2-3,TRBV10-1,many,-,CASSAVTRPDTQYF,TGCGCCAGCAGTGCAGTGACCCGGCCGGATACGCAGTATTTT
TRBJ1-1,TRBV3-1,few,-,CASSQGQSMNTEAFF,TGTGCCAGCAGCCAGGGGCAGTCCATGAACACTGAAGCTTTCTTT
TRBJ1-3,TRBV7-9,once,-,CASSFARAGGNTIYF,TGTGCCAGCAGCTTCGCGAGGGCAGGAGGAAACACCATATATTTT
TRBJ1-3,TRBV29-1,-,-,CSVSVSHSSGNTIYF,TGCAGCGTTTCCGTCAGCCACAGCTCTGGAAACACCATATATTTT
TRBJ2-6,TRBV6-5,-,TRBD2,CASRPGGGAGANVLTF,TGTGCCAGTAGACCCGGGGGGGGAGCTGGGGCCAACGTCCTGACTTTC
TRBJ1-1,TRBV7-7,-,-,CASSLEQGGRTEAFF,TGTGCTAGCAGCTTAGAACAGGGAGGCAGGACTGAAGCTTTCTTT
TRBJ2-1,TRBV3-1,-,TRBD2,CASSQPPGGRAGNEQFF,TGTGCCAGCAGCCAACCCCCGGGCGGGAGGGCCGGCAATGAGCAGTTCTTC
TRBJ2-3,TRBV7-9,-,-,CASSLTTGKDTQYF,TGTGCCAGCAGCTTAACCACAGGGAAAGATACGCAGTATTTT
TRBJ1-5,TRBV2,few,-,CASSAGTRKQPQHF,TGTGCCAGCAGCGCCGGGACACGGAAGCAGCCCCAGCATTTT
TRBJ2-7,TRBV30,few,-,CAWSDGRGSTSEQYF,TGTGCCTGGAGCGATGGTCGAGGTAGCACCTCCGAGCAGTACTTC
TRBJ1-1,TRBV9,few,-,CASSVGGPMNTEAFF,TGTGCCAGCAGCGTAGGCGGGCCTATGAACACTGAAGCTTTCTTT
TRBJ2-5,TRBV7-8,many,-,CASSRLGEGETQYF,TGTGCCAGCAGCCGCCTGGGGGAAGGAGAGACCCAGTACTTC
TRBJ2-1,TRBV29-1,-,TRBD2,CAVPSGYNEQFF,TGCGCCGTTCCTAGCGGCTACAATGAGCAGTTCTTC
TRBJ1-6,TRBV28,-,-,CASNPGRNSSLHF,TGTGCCAGCAACCCCGGAAGGAATTCATCCCTCCACTTT
TRBJ2-7,TRBV29-1,-,-,CSVPSASSTYEQYF,TGCAGCGTCCCAAGCGCCAGCTCCACCTACGAGCAGTACTTC
TRBJ2-1,TRBV6-5,-,TRBD2,CASSYRGAGSPGEQFF,TGTGCCAGCAGTTACAGGGGAGCGGGATCCCCCGGTGAGCAGTTCTTC
TRBJ1-2,TRBV5-1,-,-,CASSLAHGSRGYTF,TGCGCCAGCAGCTTGGCTCACGGCAGCCGAGGCTACACCTTC
TRBJ2-1,TRBV7-8,-,TRBD2,CASSLGAGGNNEQFF,TGTGCCAGCAGCTTAGGCGCGGGAGGTAACAATGAGCAGTTCTTC
TRBJ1-1,TRBV7-8,few,-,CASSPHGTLNTEAFF,TGTGCCAGCAGCCCACACGGGACACTGAACACTGAAGCTTTCTTT
TRBJ1-4,TRBV6-5,-,-,CASSSGRGPRVEKLFF,TGTGCCAGCAGTTCGGGGCGGGGGCCACGGGTGGAAAAACTGTTTTTT
TRBJ1-1,TRBV3-1,-,TRBD1,CASSQGAGGTEAFF,TGTGCCAGCAGCCAAGGGGCAGGGGGCACTGAAGCTTTCTTT
TRBJ2-7,TRBV12-3/TRBV12-4,many,TRBD2,CASSLGGSLFYEQYF,TGTGCCAGCAGTCTGGGCGGGAGTCTTTTCTACGAGCAGTACTTC
TRBJ2-7,TRBV9,-,-,CASSVASSPSYEQYF,TGTGCCAGCAGCGTAGCTAGTAGTCCCTCCTACGAGCAGTACTTC
TRBJ2-4,TRBV20-1,-,TRBD2,CSAREFSGRAKNIQYF,TGCAGTGCTAGAGAATTTAGCGGGAGGGCCAAAAACATTCAGTACTTC
TRBJ2-1,TRBV6-2/TRBV6-3,-,-,CARGVGEQFF,TGTGCCAGGGGGGTCGGTGAGCAGTTCTTC
TRBJ1-2,TRBV7-2,few,-,CASSLGSLINYGYTF,TGTGCCAGCAGCTTAGGCAGCCTAATTAACTATGGCTACACCTTC
TRBJ2-7,TRBV4-1,few,TRBD2,CASSQDGGGFSYEQYF,TGCGCCAGCAGCCAAGATGGCGGGGGTTTCTCCTACGAGCAGTACTTC
TRBJ1-4,TRBV15,-,-,CATSLGDTNEKLFF,TGTGCCACCAGCCTGGGGGATACTAATGAAAAACTGTTTTTT